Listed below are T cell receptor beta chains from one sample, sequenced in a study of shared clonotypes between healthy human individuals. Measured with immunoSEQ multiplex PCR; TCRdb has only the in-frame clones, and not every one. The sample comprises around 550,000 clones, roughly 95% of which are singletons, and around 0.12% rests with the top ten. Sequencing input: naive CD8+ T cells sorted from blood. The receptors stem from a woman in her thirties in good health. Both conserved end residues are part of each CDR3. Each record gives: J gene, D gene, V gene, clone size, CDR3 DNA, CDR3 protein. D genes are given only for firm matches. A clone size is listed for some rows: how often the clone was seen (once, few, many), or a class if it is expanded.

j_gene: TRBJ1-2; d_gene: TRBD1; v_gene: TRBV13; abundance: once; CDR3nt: TGTGCCAGCAGCGTCCGGGACAGCATCCCCTATGGCTACACCTTC; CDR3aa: CASSVRDSIPYGYTF
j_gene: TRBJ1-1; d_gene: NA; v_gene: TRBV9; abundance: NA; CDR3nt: TGTGCCAGCAGCCCGGGGGGTTATGAAGCTTTCTTT; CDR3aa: CASSPGGYEAFF
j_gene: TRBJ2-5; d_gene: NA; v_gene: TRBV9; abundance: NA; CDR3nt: TGTGCCAGCAGCTTCGGGGGAACCCAAGAGACCCAGTACTTC; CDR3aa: CASSFGGTQETQYF
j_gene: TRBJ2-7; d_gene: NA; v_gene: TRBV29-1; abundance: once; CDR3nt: TGCAGCGTTGAACCGTCGGGGGCATCCTACGAGCAGTACTTC; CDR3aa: CSVEPSGASYEQYF
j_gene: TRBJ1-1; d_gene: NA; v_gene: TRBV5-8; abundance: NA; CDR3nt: TGTGCCAGCAGCTTTGGGCAGGGTGAAGCTTTCTTT; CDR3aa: CASSFGQGEAFF
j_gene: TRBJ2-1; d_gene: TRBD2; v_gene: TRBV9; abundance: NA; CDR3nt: TGTGCCAGCAGCGCCCCGCGGGGGGTTAATATGAATGAGCAGTTCTTC; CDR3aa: CASSAPRGVNMNEQFF
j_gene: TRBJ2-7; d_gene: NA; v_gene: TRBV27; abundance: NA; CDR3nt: TGTGCCAGCAGTAAGAGGACGAGCGAAACCTACGAGCAGTACTTC; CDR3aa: CASSKRTSETYEQYF
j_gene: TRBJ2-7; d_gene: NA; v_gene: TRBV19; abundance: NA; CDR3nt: TGTGCCAGTAGTGTGACAGTCACCTACGAGCAGTACTTC; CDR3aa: CASSVTVTYEQYF
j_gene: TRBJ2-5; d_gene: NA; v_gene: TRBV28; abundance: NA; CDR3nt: TGTGCCAGCAGTTTATTGCTCTCTCAGGCAGCCCAGTACTTC; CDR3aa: CASSLLLSQAAQYF
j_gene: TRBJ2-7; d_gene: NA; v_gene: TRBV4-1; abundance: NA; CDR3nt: TGCGCCAGCAGCCCGCCCGGAGTCCACGAGCAGTACTTC; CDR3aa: CASSPPGVHEQYF
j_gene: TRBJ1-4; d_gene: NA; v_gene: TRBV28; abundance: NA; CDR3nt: TGTGCCAGCAGTTTATCTCTAGGGGGTAGACTGTTTTTT; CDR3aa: CASSLSLGGRLFF
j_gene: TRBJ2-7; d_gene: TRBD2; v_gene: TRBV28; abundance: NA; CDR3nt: TGTGCCAGCAGTTACATCGCGGGAGAAGGCACCGAGCAGTACTTC; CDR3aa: CASSYIAGEGTEQYF
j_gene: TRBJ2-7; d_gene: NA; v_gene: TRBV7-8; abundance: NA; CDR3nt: TGTGCCACCGGGACTGGACCCTACGAGCAGTACTTC; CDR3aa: CATGTGPYEQYF
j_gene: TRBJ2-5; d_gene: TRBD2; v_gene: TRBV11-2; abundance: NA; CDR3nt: TGTGCCAGCAGCTTAGGCGGGACTACCTCCGCCCTACAAGAGACCCAGTACTTC; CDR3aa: CASSLGGTTSALQETQYF
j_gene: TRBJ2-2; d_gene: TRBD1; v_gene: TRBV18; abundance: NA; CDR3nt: TGTGCCAGCTCACCAGACAGGGCGAACACCGGGGAGCTGTTTTTT; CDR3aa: CASSPDRANTGELFF
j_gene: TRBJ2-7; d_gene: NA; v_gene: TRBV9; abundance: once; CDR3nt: TGTGCCAGCAGCGGGGCGAAGAGCGGGGAGCAGTACTTC; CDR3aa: CASSGAKSGEQYF
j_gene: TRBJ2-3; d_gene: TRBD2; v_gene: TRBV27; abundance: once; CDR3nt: TGTGCCAGCAGGGCACTAGCGGGACTTATCACAGATACGCAGTATTTT; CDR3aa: CASRALAGLITDTQYF
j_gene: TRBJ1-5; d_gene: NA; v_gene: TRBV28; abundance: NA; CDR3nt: TGTGCCAGCAGTTTAGACGGCTTTAGCAATCAGCCCCAGCATTTT; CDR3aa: CASSLDGFSNQPQHF
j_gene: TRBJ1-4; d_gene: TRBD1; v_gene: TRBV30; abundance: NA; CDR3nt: TGTGCCTGGAGTGTAGGACAGGGCATAAATGAAAAACTGTTTTTT; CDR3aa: CAWSVGQGINEKLFF
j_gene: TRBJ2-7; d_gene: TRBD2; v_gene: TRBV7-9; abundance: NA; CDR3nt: TGTGCCAGCAGCTTAGAGGCTAGCGGGGACTCCTACGAGCAGTACTTC; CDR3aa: CASSLEASGDSYEQYF
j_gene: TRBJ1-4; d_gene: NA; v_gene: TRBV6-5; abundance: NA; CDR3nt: TGTGCCAGCAGTTACTCGACAGCAACTAATGAAAAACTGTTTTTT; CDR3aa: CASSYSTATNEKLFF
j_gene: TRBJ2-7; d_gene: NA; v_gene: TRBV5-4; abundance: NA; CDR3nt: TGTGCCAGCAGCTGGGCAGGGACCTACGAGCAGTACTTC; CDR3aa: CASSWAGTYEQYF
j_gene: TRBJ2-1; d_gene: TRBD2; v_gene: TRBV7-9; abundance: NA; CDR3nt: TGTGCCAGCAGCGAGTGGGAGGGTGAGCAGTTCTTC; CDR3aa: CASSEWEGEQFF
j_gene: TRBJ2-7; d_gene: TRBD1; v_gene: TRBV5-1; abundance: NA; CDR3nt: TGCGCCAGCAGCTTGGGACTCGGACAGGTGGTCAACGAGCAGTACTTC; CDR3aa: CASSLGLGQVVNEQYF
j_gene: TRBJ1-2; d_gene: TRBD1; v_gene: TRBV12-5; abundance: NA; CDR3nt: TGTGCTAGTGGCCCAGGCGACAGGGGATTAGGCTACACCTTC; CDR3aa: CASGPGDRGLGYTF
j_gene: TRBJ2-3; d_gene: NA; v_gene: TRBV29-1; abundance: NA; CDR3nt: TGCAGCGTTGAGGCCCGGGGGAGTGAAGATACGCAGTATTTT; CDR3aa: CSVEARGSEDTQYF
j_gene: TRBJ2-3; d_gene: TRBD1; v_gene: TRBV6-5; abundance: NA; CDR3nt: TGTGCCAGCAGTTCCTCCGGACAGGGGGACACAGATACGCAGTATTTT; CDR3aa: CASSSSGQGDTDTQYF
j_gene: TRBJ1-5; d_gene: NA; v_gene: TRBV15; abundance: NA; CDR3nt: TGTGCCACCAGCTACGACGGAGAGGATCAGCCCCAGCATTTT; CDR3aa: CATSYDGEDQPQHF
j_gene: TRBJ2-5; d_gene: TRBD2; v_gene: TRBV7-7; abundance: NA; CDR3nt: TGTGCCAGCAGCCCTCTAGCGGGAGGGCCTTCAGAGACCCAGTACTTC; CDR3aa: CASSPLAGGPSETQYF
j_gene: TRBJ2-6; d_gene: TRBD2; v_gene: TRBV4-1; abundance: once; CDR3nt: TGCGCCAGCAGCCAGAGGACTAGCGGGAGGGCCTCTGGGGCCAACGTCCTGACTTTC; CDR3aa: CASSQRTSGRASGANVLTF
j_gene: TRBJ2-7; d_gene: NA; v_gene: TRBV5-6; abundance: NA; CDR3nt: TGTGCCAGCACCCCCAGGGAGACGGGCGGCTACGAGCAGTACTTC; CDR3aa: CASTPRETGGYEQYF
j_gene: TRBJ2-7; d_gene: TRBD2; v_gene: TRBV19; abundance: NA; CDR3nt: TGTGCCAGTAGTATGTTAGGGACTAGTTACTCCGAGCAGTACTTC; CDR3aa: CASSMLGTSYSEQYF
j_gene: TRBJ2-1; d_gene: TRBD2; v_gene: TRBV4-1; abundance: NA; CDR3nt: TGCGCCAGCAGACTACACAGCGGGAGTTTGAACAATGAGCAGTTCTTC; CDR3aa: CASRLHSGSLNNEQFF
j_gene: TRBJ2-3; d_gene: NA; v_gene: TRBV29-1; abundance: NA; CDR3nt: TGCAGCGGCGGCCCTATGGAGGGAGAGGCGCTAAATACGCAGTATTTT; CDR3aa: CSGGPMEGEALNTQYF
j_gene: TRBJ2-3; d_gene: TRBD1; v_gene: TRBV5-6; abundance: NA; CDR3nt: TGTGCCAGCAGGGGGACAGGGATTTGGTCCACGCAGTATTTT; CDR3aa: CASRGTGIWSTQYF
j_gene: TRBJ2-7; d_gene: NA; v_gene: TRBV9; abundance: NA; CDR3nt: TGTGCCAGCAGCGTAGGACAGAACTACGAGCAGTACTTC; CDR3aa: CASSVGQNYEQYF
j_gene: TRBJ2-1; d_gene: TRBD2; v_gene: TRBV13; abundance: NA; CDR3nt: TGTGCCAGCAGTTCCGGGACTAGCTCCTACAATGAGCAGTTCTTC; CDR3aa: CASSSGTSSYNEQFF
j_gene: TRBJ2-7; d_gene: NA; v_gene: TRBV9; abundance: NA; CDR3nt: TGTGCCAGCAGCGGGCGGGACAGTTCCTACGAGCAGTACTTC; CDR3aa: CASSGRDSSYEQYF
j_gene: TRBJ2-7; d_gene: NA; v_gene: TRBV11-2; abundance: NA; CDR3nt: TGTGCCAGCAGCCATCTGGCAGGGGTCTACGAGCAGTACTTC; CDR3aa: CASSHLAGVYEQYF
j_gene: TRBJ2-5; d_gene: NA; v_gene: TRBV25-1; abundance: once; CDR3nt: TGTGCCAGCAGTGACTGGGGTCAAGAGACCCAGTACTTC; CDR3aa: CASSDWGQETQYF
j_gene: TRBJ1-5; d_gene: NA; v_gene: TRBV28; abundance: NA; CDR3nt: TGTGCCAGCAGCTTCGAGACAGCCAGTTACGATAGCAATCAGCCCCAGCATTTT; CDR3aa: CASSFETASYDSNQPQHF
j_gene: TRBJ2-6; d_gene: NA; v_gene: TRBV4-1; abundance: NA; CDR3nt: TGCGCCAGCAGCAACCGGGACACCGCTACCTCTGGGGCCAACGTCCTGACTTTC; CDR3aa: CASSNRDTATSGANVLTF
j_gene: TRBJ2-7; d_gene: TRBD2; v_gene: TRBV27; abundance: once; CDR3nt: TGTGCCAGCAGTTTCGGTAGCGGGAGTTACGAGCAGTACTTC; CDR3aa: CASSFGSGSYEQYF
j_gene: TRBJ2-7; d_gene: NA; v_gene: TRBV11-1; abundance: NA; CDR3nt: TGTGCCAGCAGCCCCTTCAGCGGGCCCTCCTACGAGCAGTACTTC; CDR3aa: CASSPFSGPSYEQYF
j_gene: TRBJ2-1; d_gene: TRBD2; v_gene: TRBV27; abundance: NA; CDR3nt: TGTGCCAGCAGTTTAAGTCCTAGCGGGTACAATGAGCAGTTCTTC; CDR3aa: CASSLSPSGYNEQFF
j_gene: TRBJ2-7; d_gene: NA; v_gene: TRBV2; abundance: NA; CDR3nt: TGTGCCAGTGACGGGAAAAGCTCCTACGAGCAGTACTTC; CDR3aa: CASDGKSSYEQYF
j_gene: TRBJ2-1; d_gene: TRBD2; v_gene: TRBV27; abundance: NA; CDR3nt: TGTGCCAGCAGTTTAGGGGTAGCGGGGGGCTACAATGAGCAGTTCTTC; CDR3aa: CASSLGVAGGYNEQFF
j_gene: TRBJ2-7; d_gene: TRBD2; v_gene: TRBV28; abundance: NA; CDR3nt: TGTGCCACCAAAACCGGGACTAGCGTCCACTACGAGCAGTACTTC; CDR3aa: CATKTGTSVHYEQYF
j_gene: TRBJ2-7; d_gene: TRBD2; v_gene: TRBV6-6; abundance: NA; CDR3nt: TGTGCCAGTCTTGGCGGGAGGCCCTACGAGCAGTACTTC; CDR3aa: CASLGGRPYEQYF
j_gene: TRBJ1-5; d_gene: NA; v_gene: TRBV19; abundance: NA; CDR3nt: TGTGCCAGTAGCCCTGTAGCGGAGAGCAATCAGCCCCAGCATTTT; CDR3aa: CASSPVAESNQPQHF
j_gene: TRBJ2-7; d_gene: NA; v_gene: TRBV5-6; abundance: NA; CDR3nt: TGTGCCAGCCACAGCGGAGGGTTCTACGAGCAGTACTTC; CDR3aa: CASHSGGFYEQYF
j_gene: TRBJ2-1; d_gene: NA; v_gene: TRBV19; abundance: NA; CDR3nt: TGTGCCAGTAGTCCAGGGTTCGGAGGGGGCTCCTACAATGAGCAGTTCTTC; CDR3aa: CASSPGFGGGSYNEQFF